This is a list of T cell receptor beta chains from one sample in a study of spatial heterogeneity in lung cancer. One entry per CDR3 protein results from TCRdb running MiXCR on the 5' RACE reads. The sample shows over 10,000 distinct CDR3 sequences, approximately 2.9% of them seen only once. Sequenced here: lung tumor tissue, sampled at surgery. Receptor source: a male donor with early-stage non-small cell lung cancer. The CDR3 runs from the conserved cysteine through the conserved F or W. A D gene is named only where the DNA matches it firmly. Rows give clone size only sometimes, using once, few, many, or a class for an expanded clone.

cdr3_length	v_call	j_call	d_call	clone_size	cdr3_aa	cdr3_nt
13	TRBV7-2	TRBJ1-5	.	few	CASSWQGNQPQHF	TGTGCCAGCAGCTGGCAGGGTAATCAGCCCCAGCATTTT
15	TRBV7-2	TRBJ1-3	TRBD1	many	CASSWPGGSGNTIYF	TGTGCCAGCAGCTGGCCAGGGGGATCTGGAAACACCATATATTTT
15	TRBV7-8	TRBJ1-3	.	many	CASSPYQRGGNTIYF	TGTGCCAGCAGCCCGTACCAGAGGGGAGGAAACACCATATATTTT
16	TRBV6-5	TRBJ2-1	.	medium-sized	CASSYSTGELLNEQFF	TGTGCCAGCAGTTACTCGACAGGTGAACTCCTCAATGAGCAGTTCTTC
12	TRBV11-3	TRBJ1-4	.	many	CASRLEGEKLFF	TGTGCCAGCAGGCTGGAGGGCGAAAAACTGTTTTTT
12	TRBV13	TRBJ1-1	.	many	CASSLRVTEAFF	TGTGCCAGCAGCTTACGGGTTACTGAAGCTTTCTTT
17	TRBV12-3/TRBV12-4	TRBJ1-5	.	many	CASSPRDRITFNQPQHF	TGTGCCAGCAGTCCAAGAGACAGGATAACATTTAATCAGCCCCAGCATTTT
18	TRBV19	TRBJ1-5	TRBD1	many	CASSWRRTGPYSNQPQHF	TGTGCCAGTAGTTGGCGACGGACAGGGCCCTATAGCAATCAGCCCCAGCATTTT
16	TRBV25-1	TRBJ2-1	TRBD2	many	CASSWHTSGGYNEQFF	TGTGCCAGCAGTTGGCATACTAGCGGGGGTTACAATGAGCAGTTCTTC
16	TRBV28	TRBJ2-6	TRBD1	many	CASSPGTGSGANVLTF	TGTGCCAGCAGTCCCGGGACAGGCTCTGGGGCCAACGTCCTGACTTTC
15	TRBV9	TRBJ1-6	TRBD1	many	CASSRLQGVGSPLHF	TGTGCCAGCAGCAGACTACAGGGGGTAGGATCACCCCTCCACTTT
11	TRBV5-1	TRBJ2-1	.	few	CASSDHDEQFF	TGCGCCAGCAGCGATCACGATGAGCAGTTCTTC
16	TRBV28	TRBJ1-2	.	many	CASTISSPAGHSVHTF	TGTGCCAGCACCATTTCATCCCCAGCGGGACATTCTGTCCACACCTTC
15	TRBV27	TRBJ1-1	TRBD1	many	CASSTKGGGMTEAFF	TGTGCCAGCAGCACGAAAGGGGGCGGAATGACTGAAGCTTTCTTT
14	TRBV28	TRBJ2-3	.	many	CATARGASTDTQYF	TGTGCCACCGCACGGGGGGCCAGCACAGATACGCAGTATTTT
15	TRBV10-3	TRBJ2-2	TRBD1	medium-sized	CAAQAGTGGTGELFF	TGTGCCGCCCAGGCCGGGACAGGGGGCACCGGGGAGCTGTTTTTT
14	TRBV30	TRBJ1-1	.	medium-sized	CAWSTGRLGTEAFF	TGTGCCTGGTCTACAGGGAGATTGGGAACTGAAGCTTTCTTT
14	TRBV18	TRBJ1-1	.	many	CASSPQGRDTEAFF	TGTGCCAGCTCACCACAGGGAAGGGACACTGAAGCTTTCTTT
14	TRBV28	TRBJ2-1	TRBD2	.	CASSSGGLDNEQFF	TGTGCCAGCAGTTCGGGGGGGCTAGACAATGAGCAGTTCTTC
14	TRBV20-1	TRBJ1-1	.	many	CSAAIRRENTEAFF	TGCAGTGCCGCTATACGACGGGAGAACACTGAAGCTTTCTTT
14	TRBV20-1	TRBJ1-4	.	many	CSAPRRGGSEKLFF	TGCAGTGCTCCCCGGAGGGGAGGGAGTGAAAAACTGTTTTTT
15	TRBV28	TRBJ1-5	.	medium-sized	CASRGGLIKNQPQHF	TGTGCCAGCAGAGGGGGACTAATCAAAAATCAGCCCCAGCATTTT
14	TRBV3-1	TRBJ2-3	.	.	CASSQRQGTDTQYF	TGTGCCAGCAGCCAGCGACAGGGCACAGATACGCAGTATTTT
15	TRBV12-3/TRBV12-4	TRBJ2-1	.	.	CASRGGQGAYNEQFF	TGTGCCAGTCGCGGGGGGCAGGGGGCCTACAATGAGCAGTTCTTC
13	TRBV28	TRBJ2-7	.	many	CASSFVPGDEQYF	TGTGCCAGCAGTTTCGTCCCAGGGGACGAGCAGTACTTC
14	TRBV30	TRBJ2-5	TRBD2	many	CAWSVGLAQETQYF	TGTGCCTGGAGTGTTGGACTAGCACAAGAGACCCAGTACTTC
15	TRBV13	TRBJ2-1	TRBD2	medium-sized	CASSPGLAGGREQFF	TGTGCCAGCAGCCCAGGACTAGCGGGGGGACGTGAGCAGTTCTTC
14	TRBV20-1	TRBJ2-5	TRBD1	many	CSARDMDREETQYF	TGCAGTGCTAGAGATATGGACAGGGAAGAGACCCAGTACTTC
14	TRBV18	TRBJ2-7	TRBD2	.	CASSLAGGPNEQYF	TGTGCCAGCTCACTCGCGGGGGGGCCCAACGAGCAGTACTTC
16	TRBV28	TRBJ2-5	TRBD1	many	CASSLRTGGIEETQYF	TGTGCCAGCAGTCTAAGGACAGGGGGCATTGAGGAGACCCAGTACTTC
14	TRBV3-1	TRBJ1-5	.	many	CASSLGRQNQPQHF	TGTGCCAGCAGCTTGGGACGGCAAAATCAGCCCCAGCATTTT
18	TRBV6-1	TRBJ2-2	TRBD2	many	CASRPPQGGGANTGELFF	TGTGCCAGCAGACCGCCCCAGGGCGGGGGGGCGAACACCGGGGAGCTGTTTTTT
16	TRBV27	TRBJ2-7	.	many	CASSLEQVPPSYEQYF	TGTGCCAGCAGTTTAGAACAGGTTCCCCCCTCCTACGAGCAGTACTTC
12	TRBV20-1	TRBJ2-1	.	few	CSARTPSHEQFF	TGCAGTGCTAGGACCCCCTCCCATGAGCAGTTCTTC
15	TRBV12-3/TRBV12-4	TRBJ2-6	.	medium-sized	CASRSTGSGANVLTF	TGTGCCAGCAGGTCGACCGGTTCTGGGGCCAACGTCCTGACTTTC
8	TRBV6-1	TRBJ2-7	.	many	CASYEQYF	TGTGCCAGTTACGAGCAGTACTTC
14	TRBV3-1	TRBJ1-2	.	many	CASSPRTANYGYTF	TGTGCCAGCAGTCCTAGGACAGCTAACTATGGCTACACCTTC
13	TRBV20-1	TRBJ2-1	TRBD2	many	CSATGTSEVEQFF	TGCAGTGCCACCGGGACTAGCGAGGTGGAGCAGTTCTTC
15	TRBV5-6	TRBJ2-2	.	many	CASSLAGAKTGELFF	TGTGCCAGCAGCTTGGCTGGGGCGAAGACCGGGGAGCTGTTTTTT
13	TRBV10-3	TRBJ2-3	TRBD2	many	CAIKARETDTQYF	TGTGCCATCAAGGCGCGGGAGACAGATACGCAGTATTTT
15	TRBV5-4	TRBJ1-6	.	many	CASSRQGRNNSPLHF	TGTGCCAGCAGCCGGCAGGGTCGAAATAATTCACCCCTCCACTTT
15	TRBV7-9	TRBJ1-2	TRBD1	many	CASHTGVRANYGYTF	TGTGCCAGCCATACAGGGGTCCGAGCTAACTATGGCTACACCTTC
16	TRBV4-1	TRBJ2-7	TRBD2	many	CASSQSIGTSSYEQYF	TGCGCCAGCAGCCAATCGATAGGGACTAGCTCCTACGAGCAGTACTTC
15	TRBV20-1	TRBJ2-7	.	many	CSARDRGSRWDEQYF	TGCAGTGCTAGAGATAGGGGTTCGCGGTGGGACGAGCAGTACTTC
17	TRBV5-5	TRBJ2-6	.	many	CASSFRRDLYAANVLTF	TGTGCCAGCAGCTTCCGCCGGGACCTATATGCGGCCAACGTCCTGACTTTC
15	TRBV7-9	TRBJ2-3	.	.	CASSWGVVGTDTQYF	TGTGCCAGCAGCTGGGGGGTCGTGGGCACAGATACGCAGTATTTT
14	TRBV28	TRBJ2-7	.	many	CASTRGTVTYEQYF	TGTGCCAGCACTCGGGGGACAGTCACCTACGAGCAGTACTTC
14	TRBV7-9	TRBJ2-2	.	many	CASSLRTMTGELFF	TGTGCCAGCAGCTTAAGGACTATGACCGGGGAGCTGTTTTTT
14	TRBV27	TRBJ2-4	.	many	CASSLTEAKNIQYF	TGTGCCAGCAGCCTGACAGAAGCCAAAAACATTCAGTACTTC
14	TRBV3-1	TRBJ2-7	.	many	CASSPRDMPYEQYF	TGTGCCAGCAGCCCCCGGGACATGCCCTACGAGCAGTACTTC
16	TRBV7-9	TRBJ2-5	TRBD1	many	CASSPGTGGMLETQYF	TGTGCCAGCAGCCCGGGGACAGGGGGTATGCTGGAGACCCAGTACTTC
15	TRBV10-2	TRBJ1-3	.	many	CASSEEGTSGNTIYF	TGCGCCAGCAGTGAGGAGGGAACCTCTGGAAACACCATATATTTT
14	TRBV20-1	TRBJ1-5	.	many	CSARVPSGNQPQHF	TGCAGTGCTAGAGTCCCTAGCGGCAATCAGCCCCAGCATTTT
13	TRBV12-3/TRBV12-4	TRBJ1-4	.	.	CASSLAREAPAFF	TGTGCCAGCAGTTTAGCGCGGGAGGCCCCTGCGTTTTTT